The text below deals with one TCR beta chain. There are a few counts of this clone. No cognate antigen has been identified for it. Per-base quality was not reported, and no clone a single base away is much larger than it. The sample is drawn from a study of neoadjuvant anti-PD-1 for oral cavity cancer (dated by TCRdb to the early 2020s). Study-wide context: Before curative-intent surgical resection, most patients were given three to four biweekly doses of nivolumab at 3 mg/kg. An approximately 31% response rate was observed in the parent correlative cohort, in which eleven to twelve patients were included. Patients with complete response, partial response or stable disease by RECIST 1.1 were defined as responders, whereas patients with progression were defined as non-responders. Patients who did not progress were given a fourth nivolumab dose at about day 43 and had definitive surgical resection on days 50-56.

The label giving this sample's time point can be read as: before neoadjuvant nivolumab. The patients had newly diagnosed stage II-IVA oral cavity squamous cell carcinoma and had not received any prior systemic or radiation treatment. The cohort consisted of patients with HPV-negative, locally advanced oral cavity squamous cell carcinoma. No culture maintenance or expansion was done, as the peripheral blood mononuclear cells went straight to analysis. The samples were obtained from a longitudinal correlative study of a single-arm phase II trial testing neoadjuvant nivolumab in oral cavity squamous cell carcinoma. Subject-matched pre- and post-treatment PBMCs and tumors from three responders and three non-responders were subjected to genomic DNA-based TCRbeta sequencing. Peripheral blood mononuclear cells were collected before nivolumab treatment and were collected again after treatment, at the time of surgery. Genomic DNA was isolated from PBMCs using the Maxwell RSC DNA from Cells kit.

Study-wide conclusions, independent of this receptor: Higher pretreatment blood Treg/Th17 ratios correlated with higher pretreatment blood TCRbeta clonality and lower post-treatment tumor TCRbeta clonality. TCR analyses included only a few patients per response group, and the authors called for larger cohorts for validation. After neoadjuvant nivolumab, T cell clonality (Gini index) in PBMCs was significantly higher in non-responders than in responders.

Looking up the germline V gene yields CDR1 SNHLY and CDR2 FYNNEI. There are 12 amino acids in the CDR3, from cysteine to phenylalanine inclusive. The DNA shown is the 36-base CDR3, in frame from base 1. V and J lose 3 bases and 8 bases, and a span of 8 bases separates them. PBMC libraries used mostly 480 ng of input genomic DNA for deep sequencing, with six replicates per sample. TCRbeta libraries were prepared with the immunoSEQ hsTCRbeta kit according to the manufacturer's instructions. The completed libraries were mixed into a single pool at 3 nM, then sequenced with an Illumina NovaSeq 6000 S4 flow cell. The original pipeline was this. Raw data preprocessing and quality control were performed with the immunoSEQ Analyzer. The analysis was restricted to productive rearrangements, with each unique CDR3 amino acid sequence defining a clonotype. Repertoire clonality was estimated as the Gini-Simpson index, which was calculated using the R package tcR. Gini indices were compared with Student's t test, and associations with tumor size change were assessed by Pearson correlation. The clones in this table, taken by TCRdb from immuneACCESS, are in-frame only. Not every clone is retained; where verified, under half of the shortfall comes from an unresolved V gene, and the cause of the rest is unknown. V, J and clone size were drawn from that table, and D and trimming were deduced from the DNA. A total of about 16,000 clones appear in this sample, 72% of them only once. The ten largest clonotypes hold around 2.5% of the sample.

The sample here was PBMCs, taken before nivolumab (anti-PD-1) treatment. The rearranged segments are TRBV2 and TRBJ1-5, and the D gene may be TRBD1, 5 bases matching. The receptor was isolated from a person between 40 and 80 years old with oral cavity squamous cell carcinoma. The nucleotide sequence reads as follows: TGTGCCAGCAGTGAGGGGCAAGAGCCCCAGCATTTT. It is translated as CASSEGQEPQHF.